This TCR beta chain was captured in a study of cytomegalovirus exposure and HLA in healthy donors. Overall study results and limits: A later examination showed that TCR association rates differed by HLA locus, with DRB1 most and HLA-C fewest.

V was pared by 5 bases and J by 5 bases, with 4 bases of the junction left unmatched. Germline assignment: CDR1 SGHTA and CDR2 FQGTGA. CDR3 length: 15 residues. The PCR contained 60 Vbeta and 13 Jbeta primers. Generated by immunoSEQ multiplex PCR, the TCRdb table keeps only in-frame clones and is missing some. The sample records under 120,000 clones, roughly 69% being singletons. Details on this clone: Its antigen is still unknown.

V and J are TRBV7-3 and TRBJ2-2; 11 bases match TRBD2. The receptor was derived from a man aged 50-60 years in good health and CMV-seropositive. What was sequenced was PBMCs. CDR3: CASSLGTSGTGELFF. In nucleotides, the CDR3 is TGTGCCAGCAGCCTCGGGACTAGCGGAACCGGGGAGCTGTTTTTT.